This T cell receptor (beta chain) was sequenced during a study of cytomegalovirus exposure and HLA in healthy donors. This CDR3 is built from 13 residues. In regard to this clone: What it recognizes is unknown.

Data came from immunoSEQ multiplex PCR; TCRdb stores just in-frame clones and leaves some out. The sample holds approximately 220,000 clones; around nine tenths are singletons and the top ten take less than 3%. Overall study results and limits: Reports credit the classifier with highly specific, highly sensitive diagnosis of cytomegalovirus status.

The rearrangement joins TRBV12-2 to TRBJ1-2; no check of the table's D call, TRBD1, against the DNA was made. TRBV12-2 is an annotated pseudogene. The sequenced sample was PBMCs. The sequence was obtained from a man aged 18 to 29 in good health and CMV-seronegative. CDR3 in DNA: TGTGCAAGTCGCCACGGCAGGAACTATGGCTACACCTTC. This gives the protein CASRHGRNYGYTF.